The 21 T cell receptor beta chains below come from one sample, sequenced in a study of blood T cell repertoires in COVID-19 (dated by TCRdb to the early 2020s). Preparation of the library involved the immunoSEQ multiplex PCR assay. TCRdb carries this immuneACCESS record with in-frame sequences only. Its versions omit some clonotypes, under half of them owing to an unresolved V gene in the studies checked, with the rest unexplained. This sample is represented by approximately 220,000 clones; 65% to 90% of them were singletons. The top ten constitute 3.5% to 4% of the sample. The source material was PBMCs or T cells enriched from blood (not recorded which). The receptors here all came from a woman in her 40s with acute COVID-19.

This clone has a handful of counts. The V gene is TRBV2, the J gene TRBJ2-7, with D possibly TRBD1 on 6 matching bases. The V gene's germline CDR1 is SNHLY and CDR2 FYNNEI. The CDR3 loop spans 16 amino acids. V lost 7 bases and J 4 bases, leaving 23 bases between the germline ends. The CDR3 sequence: CASTLQGIVGAYEQYF. DNA of the CDR3: TGTGCCAGCACCTTACAGGGAATAGTAGGAGCGTACGAGCAGTACTTC.

V gene TRBV29-1 combines with J gene TRBJ2-7; 16 bases are shared with TRBD2. Germline V gene lookup returns CDR1 SQVTM and CDR2 ANQGSEA. Germline trimming cut 6 bases from V and 3 bases from J; bases unmatched to any gene: 17. This CDR3 has 19 residues. This CDR3 is CSVPLHSGTSGRACYEQYF. Written as DNA, the CDR3 is TGCAGCGTGCCACTCCATTCCGGGACTAGCGGGAGGGCCTGCTACGAGCAGTACTTC.

This chain connects TRBV12-3 or TRBV12-4 to TRBJ2-7; 7 bases fit TRBD2. This CDR3 has 13 amino acids. J lost 3 bases, V lost 7 bases, and 6 bases had no gene match. The CDR3 nucleotides are TGTGCCAGCACCCGGACTAGTATCTACGAGCAGTACTTC. This sequence encodes CASTRTSIYEQYF.

The chain employs TRBV7-9 and TRBJ1-4, with D tentatively TRBD1 (5 bases). V lost 5 bases, J lost 3 bases, and 22 bases lay in between. This CDR3 region has 18 residues. In germline, CDR1 is SEHNR, CDR2 FQNEAQ (reference sequence). DNA for the CDR3: TGTGCCAGCAGCCTAAGTCGCCAGGGCTATCGACCTAATGAAAAACTGTTTTTT. Its protein product is CASSLSRQGYRPNEKLFF.

This rearrangement joins TRBV3-1 (or the pseudogene TRBV3-2) to TRBJ1-1; 7 nucleotides line up with TRBD1. Trimming cost V 3 bases and J 11 bases; bases outside gene matches: 18. CDR1 and CDR2 from the germline V gene are LGHDT and YNNKEL (reference sequence). The CDR3 has 16 amino acids. Here the CDR3 reads CASSQNGGRGHLSAFF. Written as DNA, the CDR3 is TGTGCCAGCAGCCAGAATGGGGGAAGGGGGCATTTGAGCGCTTTCTTT.

The chain uses TRBV24-1 and TRBJ2-3; a weak D match, TRBD1 (5 bases). The CDR3 has 14 residues. V dropped 5 bases and J dropped 7 bases, with 15 bases sitting between them. Germline V CDR1 and CDR2: KGHDR, SFDVKD. This CDR3 is CATSAQGGAHTQYF. In DNA, the CDR3 is TGTGCCACCAGTGCTCAGGGTGGGGCTCATACGCAGTATTTT.

The chain has TRBV6-5 and TRBJ2-3; 9 nucleotides align to TRBD1. The V and J ends lost 6 bases and 1 base, in that order; junction bases with no gene match: 5. The CDR3 is 15 amino acids. Germline CDR1 and CDR2: MNHEY and SVGAGI. For the CDR3, the DNA is TGTGCCAGCAGACAGGGGGCGGTAGGCACAGATACGCAGTATTTT. Residues: CASRQGAVGTDTQYF.

This rearrangement joins TRBV19 to TRBJ2-1; TRBD2 matches 13 bases. Trimming cost V 4 bases and J 1 base; bases outside gene matches: 16. Per the germline V gene, CDR1 is LNHDA and CDR2 is SQIVND (reference sequence). The CDR3 covers 21 residues. The CDR3 DNA is TGTGCCAGTAGTAGTATGGGGAGGGGACTAGCGGGATATGGGTCCTACAATGAGCAGTTCTTC. As protein: CASSSMGRGLAGYGSYNEQFF.

This CDR3 reads CASSYGSGNTIYF. In DNA, the CDR3 is TGTGCCAGCAGTTACGGCTCTGGAAACACCATATATTTT. V usage is TRBV12-3 or TRBV12-4 and J usage is TRBJ1-3, with D unclear. V was clipped by 4 bases and J by 0 bases, with 4 bases between them. CDR3 size: 13 residues.

The chain carries TRBV5-4 and TRBJ2-3, with unresolved D. This CDR3 has 12 amino acids. Germline V gene sequence: CDR1 SGHNT, CDR2 YYREEE (reference sequence). V lost 5 bases, J lost 9 bases, and 13 bases lay in between. CDR3 region: CASSSPLGTQYF. CDR3 coding DNA: TGTGCCAGCAGTTCCCCCCTAGGAACGCAGTATTTT.

This clone was detected a few times. CDR3 sequence: CASSEGGGNQPQHF. The CDR3 bases are TGTGCCAGCAGTGAGGGGGGAGGCAATCAGCCCCAGCATTTT. The rearrangement links TRBV2 to TRBJ1-5; D is possibly TRBD1 (5 bases). The CDR3 has 14 residues. The germline gives CDR1 SNHLY, CDR2 FYNNEI. The V gene lost 3 bases and the J gene lost 2 bases, with 8 bases spanning the gap.

The chain uses TRBV5-1 and TRBJ2-7; possibly TRBD2 for D (6 bases). Germline lookup yields CDR1 SGHRS and CDR2 YFSETQ. V gave up 2 bases and J gave up 2 bases, with 14 bases separating them. CDR3 length: 15 residues. CDR3 sequence: CASSLALAVTYEQYF. The CDR3 bases are TGCGCCAGCAGCTTAGCACTAGCAGTTACCTACGAGCAGTACTTC.

The chain uses TRBV27 and TRBJ2-5; 7 bases map to TRBD1. Germline CDR1 reads MNHEY; CDR2 reads SMNVEV (reference sequence). The CDR3 covers 17 residues. V shed 4 bases and J 5 bases; nucleotides not matched to a gene: 16. The CDR3 DNA follows: TGTGCCAGCAGTTCGGTAGGCAGGGGGATCTCCATGGAGACCCAGTACTTC. It encodes CASSSVGRGISMETQYF.

The gene calls are TRBV28 and TRBJ2-7; D is perhaps TRBD2 (5 bases). Trimming removed 5 bases from V and 3 bases from J, with 11 bases in between. Germline V gene data show CDR1 as MDHEN and CDR2 as SYDVKM. The CDR3 has 13 amino acids. As DNA, the CDR3 is TGTGCCAGCAGTCCAGCGGACGGCTACGAGCAGTACTTC. It translates to CASSPADGYEQYF.

This clone was detected only a few times. This rearrangement joins TRBV27 to TRBJ1-5; no clear D gene. CDR1 and CDR2 from the germline V gene are MNHEY and SMNVEV (reference sequence). The CDR3 runs to 15 residues. Deletions cut 8 bases from V and 2 bases from J, with 16 bases between. The CDR3 region has the DNA TGTGCCAGCTCCTATTCCCAATTTGGCAATCAGCCCCAGCATTTT. Its protein is CASSYSQFGNQPQHF.

This chain joins TRBV11-2 and TRBJ2-5; weak D call: TRBD1 (6 bases). V was clipped by 4 bases and J by 5 bases, with 14 bases between them. CDR1 and CDR2 (germline): SGHAT, FQNNGV. This CDR3 has 14 residues. The CDR3 sequence: CASSSYRVGETQYF. CDR3 in DNA: TGTGCCAGCAGCTCCTACAGGGTTGGGGAGACCCAGTACTTC.

The J gene is TRBJ2-3, the V gene TRBV19, with 7 nucleotides matching TRBD2. V lost 8 bases to trimming and J lost 4 bases; unmatched junction nucleotides: 9. Germline CDR1 is LNHDA and CDR2 is SQIVND (reference sequence). The CDR3 totals 14 residues. In DNA form, the CDR3 reads TGTGCCAGTCTGGGGGGAGGGGACGCAGATACGCAGTATTTT. Translating gives CASLGGGDADTQYF.

This clone has a single count. At one end the junction does not follow the germline gene, possibly because of a read error. The chain links TRBV11-3 to TRBJ1-3; 7 nucleotides match TRBD1. The CDR3 consists of 15 residues. Germline V gene sequence: CDR1 SGHNT, CDR2 YENEEA. The CDR3 loop reads CASTLGGGPGNTIYF. CDR3 nucleotides: TGTGCCAGCACCTTAGGAGGGGGCCCAGGAAACACCATATATTTT.

The rearrangement uses TRBV7-2 and TRBJ2-7; unclear D gene. Germline lookup yields CDR1 SGHTA and CDR2 FQGNSA. CDR3 size: 13 residues. Deletions cut 2 bases from V and 1 base from J, with 6 bases between. CDR3 residues: CASSLLRSYEQYF. CDR3 sequence (DNA): TGTGCCAGCAGCTTACTCAGATCCTACGAGCAGTACTTC.

The chain couples TRBV7-8 to TRBJ1-1; D is ambiguous. The V end lost 5 bases, the J end lost 1 base, and 8 bases lay between the germline ends. Germline V lookup: CDR1 SGHVS, CDR2 FQNEAQ. The CDR3 contains 13 residues. CDR3 in amino acids: CASSLSRNTEAFF. In DNA form, the CDR3 reads TGTGCCAGCAGCCTTAGTAGGAACACTGAAGCTTTCTTT.

The chain links TRBV7-2 to TRBJ2-1; TRBD2 matches at 7 bases. The trim removed 3 bases at V and 0 bases at J, leaving 2 bases unmatched. Germline lookup yields CDR1 SGHTA and CDR2 FQGNSA. The CDR3 sequence is 15 residues long. The CDR3 reads CASSFRGSSYNEQFF. In nucleotides, the CDR3 is TGTGCCAGCAGCTTTCGCGGGAGCTCCTACAATGAGCAGTTCTTC.